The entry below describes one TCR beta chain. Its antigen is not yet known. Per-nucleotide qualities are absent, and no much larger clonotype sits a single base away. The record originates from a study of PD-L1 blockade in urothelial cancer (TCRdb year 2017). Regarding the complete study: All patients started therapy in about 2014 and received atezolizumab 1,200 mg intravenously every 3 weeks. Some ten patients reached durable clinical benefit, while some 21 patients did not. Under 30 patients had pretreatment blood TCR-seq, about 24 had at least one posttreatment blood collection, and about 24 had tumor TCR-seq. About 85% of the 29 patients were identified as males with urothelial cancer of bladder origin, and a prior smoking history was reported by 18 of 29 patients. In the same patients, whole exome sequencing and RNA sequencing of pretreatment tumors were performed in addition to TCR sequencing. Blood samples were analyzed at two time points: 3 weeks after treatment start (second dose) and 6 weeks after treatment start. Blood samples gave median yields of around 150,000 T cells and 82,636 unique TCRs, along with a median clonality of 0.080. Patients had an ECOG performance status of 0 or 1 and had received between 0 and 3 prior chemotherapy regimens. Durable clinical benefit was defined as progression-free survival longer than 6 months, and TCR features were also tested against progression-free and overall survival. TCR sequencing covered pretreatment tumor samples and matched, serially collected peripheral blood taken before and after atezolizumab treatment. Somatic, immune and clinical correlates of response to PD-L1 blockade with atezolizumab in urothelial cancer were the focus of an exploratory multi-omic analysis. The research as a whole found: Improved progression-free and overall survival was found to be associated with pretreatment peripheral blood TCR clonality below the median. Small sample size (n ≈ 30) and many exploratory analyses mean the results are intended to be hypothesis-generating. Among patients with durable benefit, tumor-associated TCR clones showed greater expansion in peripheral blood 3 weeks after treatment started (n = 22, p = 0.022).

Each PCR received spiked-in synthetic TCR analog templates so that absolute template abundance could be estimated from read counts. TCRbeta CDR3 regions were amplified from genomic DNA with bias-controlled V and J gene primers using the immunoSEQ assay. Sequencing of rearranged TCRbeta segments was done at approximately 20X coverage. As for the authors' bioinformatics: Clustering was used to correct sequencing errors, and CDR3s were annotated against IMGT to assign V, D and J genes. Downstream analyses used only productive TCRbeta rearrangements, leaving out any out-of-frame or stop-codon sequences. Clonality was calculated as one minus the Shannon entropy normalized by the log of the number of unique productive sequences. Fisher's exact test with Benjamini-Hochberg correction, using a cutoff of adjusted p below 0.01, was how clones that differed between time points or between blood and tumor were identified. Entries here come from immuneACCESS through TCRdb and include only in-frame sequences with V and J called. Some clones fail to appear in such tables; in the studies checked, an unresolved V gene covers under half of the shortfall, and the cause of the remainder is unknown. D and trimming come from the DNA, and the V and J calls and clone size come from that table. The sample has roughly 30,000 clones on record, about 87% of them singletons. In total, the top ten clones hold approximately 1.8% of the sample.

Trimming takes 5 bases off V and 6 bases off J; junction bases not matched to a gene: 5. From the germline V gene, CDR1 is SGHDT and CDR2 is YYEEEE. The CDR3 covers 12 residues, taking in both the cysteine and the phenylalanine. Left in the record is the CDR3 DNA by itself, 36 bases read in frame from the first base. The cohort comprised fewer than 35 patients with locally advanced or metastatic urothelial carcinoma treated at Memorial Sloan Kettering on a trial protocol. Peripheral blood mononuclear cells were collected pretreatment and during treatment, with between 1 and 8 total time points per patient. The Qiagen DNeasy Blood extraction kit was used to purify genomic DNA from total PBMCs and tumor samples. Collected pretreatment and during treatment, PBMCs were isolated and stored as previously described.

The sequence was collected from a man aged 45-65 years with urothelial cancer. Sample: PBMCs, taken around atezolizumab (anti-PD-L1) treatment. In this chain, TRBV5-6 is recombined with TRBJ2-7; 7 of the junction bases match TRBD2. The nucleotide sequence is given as TGTGCCAGCAGGGTGGGGGGGTCCGAGCAGTACTTC. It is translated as CASRVGGSEQYF.